The following is a T cell receptor (beta chain) sequence with its context. The record originates from a study of blood T cell repertoires in COVID-19. At the level of the study: Specimens from acute and convalescent COVID-19 originated in the United States, Italy and Spain. PBMCs, B-cell-depleted T cells, or T cells were the source of the cDNA or gDNA that made up the material.

Trimming shortened V by 6 bases and J by 4 bases, and 8 bases separated the two germline ends. The CDR3 totals 12 residues. Germline V gene lookup returns CDR1 SGHDT and CDR2 YYEEEE. Under the authors' procedure: Amplification of reference gene primers provided the estimated nucleated cell counts. Repertoires were generated with immunoSEQ multiplex PCR, while TCRdb's copy carries only in-frame clones and drops some. That table is the source of V, J and clone size, and D and trimming were worked out from the DNA. The repertoire holds about 130,000 clones, approximately 80% seen once, with 3% to 3.5% in the top ten.

The sequenced sample was peripheral blood. This chain joins TRBV5-6 and TRBJ1-3; no firm D call. The origin of this receptor is a woman aged 80 or older with acute or convalescent COVID-19. The chain's CDR3 is CASNRVGNTIYF. In DNA form, the CDR3 reads TGTGCCAGCAACCGCGTCGGAAACACCATATATTTT.